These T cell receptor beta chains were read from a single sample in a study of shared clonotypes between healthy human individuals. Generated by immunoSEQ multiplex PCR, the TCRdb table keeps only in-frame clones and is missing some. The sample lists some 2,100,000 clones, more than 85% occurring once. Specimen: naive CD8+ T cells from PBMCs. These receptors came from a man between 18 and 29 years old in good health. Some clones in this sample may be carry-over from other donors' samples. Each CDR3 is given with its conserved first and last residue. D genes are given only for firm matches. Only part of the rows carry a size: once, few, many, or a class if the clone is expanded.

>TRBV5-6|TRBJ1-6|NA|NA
TGTGCCAGCAGCTTGTGGCTGGTCTATAATTCACCCCTCCACTTT
CASSLWLVYNSPLHF
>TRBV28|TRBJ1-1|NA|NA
TGTGCCAGCAGTTTCCCCCGACAGTGGGTTGTGTACACTGAAGCTTTCTTT
CASSFPRQWVVYTEAFF
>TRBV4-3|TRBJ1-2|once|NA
TGCGCCAGCAGCCAGTTCTACCGGGATGGCTACACCTTC
CASSQFYRDGYTF
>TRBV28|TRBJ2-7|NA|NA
TGTGCCAGCAGTTACGGGACCGACAGAGAGCAGTACTTC
CASSYGTDREQYF
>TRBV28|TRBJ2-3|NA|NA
TGTGCCAGCAGTTCCCCCCGGGGCAGCCCGGTTCAGGATACGCAGTATTTT
CASSSPRGSPVQDTQYF
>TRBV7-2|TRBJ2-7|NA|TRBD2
TGTGCCAGCACATTAGGGAGGACTAGCGGGCTCTACGAGCAGTACTTC
CASTLGRTSGLYEQYF
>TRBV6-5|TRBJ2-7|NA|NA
TGTGCCAGCAGTTACCTGGACACCGCCTACGAGCAGTACTTC
CASSYLDTAYEQYF
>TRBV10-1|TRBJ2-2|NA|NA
TGCGCCAGCAGTGAAGAGGAGGGCTCAAAGGCCGGGGAGCTGTTTTTT
CASSEEEGSKAGELFF
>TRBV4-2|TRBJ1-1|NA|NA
TGTGCCAGCAGCCAAGATTCTGCTGAAGCTTTCTTT
CASSQDSAEAFF
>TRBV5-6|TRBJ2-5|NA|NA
TGTGCCAGCAGCATAGGGGAGACCCAGTACTTC
CASSIGETQYF
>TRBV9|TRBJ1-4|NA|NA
TGTGCCAGCAGCCCCGGAGGGGCGGGAAAACTGTTTTTT
CASSPGGAGKLFF
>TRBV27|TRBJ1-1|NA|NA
TGTGCCAGCAGTTTAATAGTCCGGGGGGAAGCTGAAGCTTTCTTT
CASSLIVRGEAEAFF
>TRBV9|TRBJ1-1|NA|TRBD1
TGTGCCAGCAGCGTAGACAGGGGCGGGTACACTGAAGCTTTCTTT
CASSVDRGGYTEAFF
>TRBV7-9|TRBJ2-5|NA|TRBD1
TGTGCCAGCAGCTTAGAGTGGGGACAGGGACTCCAAGAGACCCAGTACTTC
CASSLEWGQGLQETQYF
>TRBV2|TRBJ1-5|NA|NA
TGTGCCAGCAGTGAACGCCCCAGTATCAATTCCCCCCAGCATTTT
CASSERPSINSPQHF
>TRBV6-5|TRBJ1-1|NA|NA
TGTGCCAGCAGTTACTCACGAGGTCTGACCACTGAAGCTTTCTTT
CASSYSRGLTTEAFF
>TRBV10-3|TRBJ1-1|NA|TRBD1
TGTGCCATCACCTCGACAGGGGTCTACACTGAAGCTTTCTTT
CAITSTGVYTEAFF
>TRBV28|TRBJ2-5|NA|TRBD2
TGTGCCAGCAAACCCCGTAGCGGGTCTAGACCTCTACGGACCCAGTACTTC
CASKPRSGSRPLRTQYF
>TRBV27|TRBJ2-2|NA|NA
TGTGCCAGCAGTCAGACTCTAGGGGCCGGGGAGCTGTTTTTT
CASSQTLGAGELFF
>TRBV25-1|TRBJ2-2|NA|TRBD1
TGTGCCAGCACTCCAGGGACAGGGTATGGGGCCGGGGAGCTGTTTTTT
CASTPGTGYGAGELFF
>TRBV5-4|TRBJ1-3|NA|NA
TGTGCCAGCAGCTTGTCGGAAGGGAGTGGAACCATATATTTT
CASSLSEGSGTIYF
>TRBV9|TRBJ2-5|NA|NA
TGTGCCAGCAGCGTAGAGGGCGAGACCCAGTACTTC
CASSVEGETQYF
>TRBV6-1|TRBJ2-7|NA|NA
TGTGCCAGCAGTGAGTATACAGGGTACCTAAAAACCTACGAGCAGTACTTC
CASSEYTGYLKTYEQYF
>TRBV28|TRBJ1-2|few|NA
TGTGCCAGCAGCCGGGACAACCTCTATGGCTACACCTTC
CASSRDNLYGYTF
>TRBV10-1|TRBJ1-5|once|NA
TGCGCCAGCAGTGGGTCGGGGCTAAGGAACAATCAGCCCCAGCATTTT
CASSGSGLRNNQPQHF
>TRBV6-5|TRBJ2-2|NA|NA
TGTGCCAGCAGCCCGGGACGGAACACCGGGGAGCTGTTTTTT
CASSPGRNTGELFF
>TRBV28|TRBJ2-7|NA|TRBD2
TGTGCCAGCAGTTTATACCCTAGCGGGAGCGAGCAGTACTTC
CASSLYPSGSEQYF
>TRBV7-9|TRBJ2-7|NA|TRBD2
TGTGCCAGCAGCTCCAGGACTAGCGGGCACGACGAGCAGTACTTC
CASSSRTSGHDEQYF
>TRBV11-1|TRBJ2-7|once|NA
TGTGCCAGCAGCTTAGTTGGGAGCTCCTACGAGCAGTACTTC
CASSLVGSSYEQYF
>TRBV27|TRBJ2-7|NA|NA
TGTGCCAGCAGTCCCAGGGTATCCTACGAGCAGTACTTC
CASSPRVSYEQYF
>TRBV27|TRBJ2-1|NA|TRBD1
TGTGCCAGCAGTCTCTGGGACAGGGCTGATGAGCAGTTCTTC
CASSLWDRADEQFF
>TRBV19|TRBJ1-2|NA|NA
TGTGCCAGTAGTTTCGGGACCGGCTATGGCTACACCTTC
CASSFGTGYGYTF
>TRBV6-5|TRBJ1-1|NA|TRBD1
TGTGCCAGCAGTTACGTCAGGGGGGGGAACACTGAAGCTTTCTTT
CASSYVRGGNTEAFF
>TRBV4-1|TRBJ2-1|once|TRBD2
TGCGCCAGCAGCCAAGATCGCGGGAGCTACAATGAGCAGTTCTTC
CASSQDRGSYNEQFF
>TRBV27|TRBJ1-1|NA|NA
TGTGCCAGCAGTTCTCAGGGTCCCACTGAAGCTTTCTTT
CASSSQGPTEAFF
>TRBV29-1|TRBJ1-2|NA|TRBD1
TGCAGCGCCTGGACAGGGGACTCAAACTATGGCTACACCTTC
CSAWTGDSNYGYTF
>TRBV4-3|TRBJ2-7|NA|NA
TGCGCCAGCAGCCAAGTATCGTCGGGACTTGACGAGCAGTACTTC
CASSQVSSGLDEQYF
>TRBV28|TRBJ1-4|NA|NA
TGTGCCAGCAGCCGCGATGAAAAACTGTTTTTT
CASSRDEKLFF
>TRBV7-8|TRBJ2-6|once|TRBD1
TGTGCCAGCAGCCCACCCCAGGGACAGGGATACTCTGGGGCCAACGTCCTGACTTTC
CASSPPQGQGYSGANVLTF
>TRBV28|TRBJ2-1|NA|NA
TGTGCCAGCAGTTTACGGGCGTTGGAGCAGTTCTTC
CASSLRALEQFF
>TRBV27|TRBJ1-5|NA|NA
TGTGCCAGCAGTTTAGGAGAACCTCCCCGACATTTT
CASSLGEPPRHF
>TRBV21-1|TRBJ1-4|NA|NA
TGTGCCAGCACCGGACTGTTTTTT
CASTGLFF
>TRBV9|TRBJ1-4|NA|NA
TGTGCCAGCAGCCAAAGACAGGAGGTGGAGGAAAAACTGTTTTTT
CASSQRQEVEEKLFF
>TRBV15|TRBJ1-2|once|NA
TGTGCCACCAGCAGAGTTGAGGGCCCCGGCGGCTACACCTTC
CATSRVEGPGGYTF
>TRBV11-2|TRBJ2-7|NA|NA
TGTGCCAGCAGCTTAAACGACATCTACGAGCAGTACTTC
CASSLNDIYEQYF
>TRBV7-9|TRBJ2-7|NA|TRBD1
TGTGCCAGCAGCGGGACAGGGGCCGGCTACGAGCAGTACTTC
CASSGTGAGYEQYF
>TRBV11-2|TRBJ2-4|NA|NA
TGTGCCAGCAGCTTAACCAACATTCAGTACTTC
CASSLTNIQYF
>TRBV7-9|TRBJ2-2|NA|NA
TGTGCCAGCAGCTCCCCTCGGACACCTTTAACCACCGGGGAGCTGTTTTTT
CASSSPRTPLTTGELFF
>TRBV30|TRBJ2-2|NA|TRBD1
TGTGCCTGGAGTCGCGACAGGGAATACCACCTGAACACCGGGGAGCTGTTTTTT
CAWSRDREYHLNTGELFF
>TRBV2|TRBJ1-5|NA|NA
TGTGCCAGCAGCGCACTCGGGACTCAAATCATCCCCGAGCCCCAGCATTTT
CASSALGTQIIPEPQHF
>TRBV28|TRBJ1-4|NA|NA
TGTGCCAGCAGGTATACAATCCGGGGATCGATTGAAAAACTGTTTTTT
CASRYTIRGSIEKLFF
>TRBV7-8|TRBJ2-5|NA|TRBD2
TGTGCCAGCAGCTTACCTCTAGCGGGAGACCAAGAGACCCAGTACTTC
CASSLPLAGDQETQYF
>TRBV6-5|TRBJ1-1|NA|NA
TGTGCCAGCAGTTACTCGAGGTCCGGGAACACTGAAGCTTTCTTT
CASSYSRSGNTEAFF
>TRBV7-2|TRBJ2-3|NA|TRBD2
TGTGCCAGCAGCCCTCGACTAGCGGGAGTGACAGATACGCAGTATTTT
CASSPRLAGVTDTQYF
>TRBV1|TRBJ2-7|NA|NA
TGCACCAGGGAGCACCCTTCGGGGACGGACGTCTACGAGCAGTACTTC
CTREHPSGTDVYEQYF
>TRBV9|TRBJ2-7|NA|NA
TGTGCCAGCAGCGTAGGGAGCGGCTCCTACGAGCAGTACTTC
CASSVGSGSYEQYF
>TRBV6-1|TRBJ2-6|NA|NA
TGTGCCAGCAGTGAACGAGACCGAAACTCTGGGGCCAACGTCCTGACTTTC
CASSERDRNSGANVLTF
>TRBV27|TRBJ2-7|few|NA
TGTGCCAGCAGTACATTAGGGCTAGCCTACGAGCAGTACTTC
CASSTLGLAYEQYF
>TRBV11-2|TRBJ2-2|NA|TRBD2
TGTGCCAGCAGCCCCCGCCCAGGCGGGAGCGGGGAGCTGTTTTTT
CASSPRPGGSGELFF